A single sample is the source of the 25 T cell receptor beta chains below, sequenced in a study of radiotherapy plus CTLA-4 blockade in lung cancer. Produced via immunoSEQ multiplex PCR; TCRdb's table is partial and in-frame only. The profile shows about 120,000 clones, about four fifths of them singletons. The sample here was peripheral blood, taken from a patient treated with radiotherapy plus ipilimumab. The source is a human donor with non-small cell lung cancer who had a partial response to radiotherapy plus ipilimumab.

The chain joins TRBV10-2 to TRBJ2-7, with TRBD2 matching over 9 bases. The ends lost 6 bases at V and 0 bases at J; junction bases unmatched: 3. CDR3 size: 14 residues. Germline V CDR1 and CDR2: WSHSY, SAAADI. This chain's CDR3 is CASRKGLASYEQYF. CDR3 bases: TGCGCCAGCAGGAAGGGACTAGCCTCCTACGAGCAGTACTTC.

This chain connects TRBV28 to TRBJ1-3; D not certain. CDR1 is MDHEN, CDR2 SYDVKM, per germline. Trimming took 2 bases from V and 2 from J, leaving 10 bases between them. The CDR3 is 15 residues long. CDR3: CASSLGPVAGNTIYF. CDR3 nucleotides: TGTGCCAGCAGTTTAGGGCCCGTGGCTGGAAACACCATATATTTT.

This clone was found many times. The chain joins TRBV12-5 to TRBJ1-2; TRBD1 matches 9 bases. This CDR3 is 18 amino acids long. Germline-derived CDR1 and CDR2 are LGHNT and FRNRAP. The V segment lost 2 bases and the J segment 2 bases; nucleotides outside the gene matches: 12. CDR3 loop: CASGLISSGQGKNYGYTF. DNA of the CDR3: TGTGCTAGTGGTTTGATTTCATCAGGACAGGGGAAAAACTATGGCTACACCTTC.

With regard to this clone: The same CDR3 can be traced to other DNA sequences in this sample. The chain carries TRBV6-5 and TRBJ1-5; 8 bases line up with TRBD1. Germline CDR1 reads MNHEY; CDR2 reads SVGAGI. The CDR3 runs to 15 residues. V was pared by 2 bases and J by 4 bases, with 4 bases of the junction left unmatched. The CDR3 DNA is TGTGCCAGCAGTTACAGACAGGGGAGGAATCAGCCCCAGCATTTT. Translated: CASSYRQGRNQPQHF.

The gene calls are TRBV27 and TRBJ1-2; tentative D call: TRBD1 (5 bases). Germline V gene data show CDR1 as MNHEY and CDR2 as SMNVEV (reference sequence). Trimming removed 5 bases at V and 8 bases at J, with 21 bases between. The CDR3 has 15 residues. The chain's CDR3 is CASSPLGRARGGYTF. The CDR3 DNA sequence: TGTGCCAGCAGTCCTCTCGGCAGGGCCCGTGGCGGCTACACCTTC.

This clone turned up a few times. CDR3 coding DNA: TGTGCCACACAGAGGACGGGAAGCAATCAGCCCCAGCATTTT. This gives the protein CATQRTGSNQPQHF. The chain combines TRBV15 with TRBJ1-5; D is unclear. Germline V gene data show CDR1 as LNHNV and CDR2 as YYDKDF (reference sequence). With 9 bases removed from V and 1 base from J, the gap between germline ends came to 13 bases. The CDR3 is 14 amino acids.

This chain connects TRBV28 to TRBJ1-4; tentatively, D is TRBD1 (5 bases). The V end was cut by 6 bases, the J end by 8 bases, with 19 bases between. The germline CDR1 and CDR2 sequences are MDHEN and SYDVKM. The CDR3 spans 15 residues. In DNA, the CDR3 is TGTGCCAGCAGCCTTACGGAGACAGTATCCGAAAAACTGTTTTTT. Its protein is CASSLTETVSEKLFF.

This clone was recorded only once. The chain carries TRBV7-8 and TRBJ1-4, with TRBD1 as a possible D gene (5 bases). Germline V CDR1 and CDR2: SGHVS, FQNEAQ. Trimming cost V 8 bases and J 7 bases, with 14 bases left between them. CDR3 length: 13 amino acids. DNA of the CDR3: TGTGCCAGCTCACGCAGGGAATTTGAAAAACTGTTTTTT. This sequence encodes CASSRREFEKLFF.

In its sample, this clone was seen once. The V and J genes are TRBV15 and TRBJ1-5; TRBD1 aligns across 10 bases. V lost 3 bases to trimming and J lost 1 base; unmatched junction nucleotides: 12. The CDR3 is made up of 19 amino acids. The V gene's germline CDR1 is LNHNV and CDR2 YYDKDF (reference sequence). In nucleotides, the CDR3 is TGTGCCACCAGCAGTAGGACAGGGGGTTCAATGCGGAGCAATCAGCCCCAGCATTTT. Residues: CATSSRTGGSMRSNQPQHF. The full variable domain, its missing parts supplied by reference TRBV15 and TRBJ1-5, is DAMVIQNPRYQVTQFGKPVTLSCSQTLNHNVMYWYQQKSSQAPKLLFHYYDKDFNNEADTPDNFQSRRPNTSFCFLDIRSPGLGDTAMYLCATSSRTGGSMRSNQPQHFGDGTRLSIL.

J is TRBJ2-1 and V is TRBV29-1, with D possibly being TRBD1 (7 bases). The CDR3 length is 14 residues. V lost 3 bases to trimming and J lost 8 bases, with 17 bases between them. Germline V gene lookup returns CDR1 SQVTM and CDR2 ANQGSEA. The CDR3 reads CSVDWSGGIDEQFF. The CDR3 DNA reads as TGCAGCGTTGATTGGTCAGGGGGGATCGATGAGCAGTTCTTC.

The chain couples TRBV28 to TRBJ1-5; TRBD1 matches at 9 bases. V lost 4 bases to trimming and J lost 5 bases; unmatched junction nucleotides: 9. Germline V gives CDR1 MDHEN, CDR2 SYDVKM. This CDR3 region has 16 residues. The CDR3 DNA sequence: TGTGCCAGCAGTTCCACCCAGGGACAGGGCCATCAGCCCCAGCATTTT. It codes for CASSSTQGQGHQPQHF. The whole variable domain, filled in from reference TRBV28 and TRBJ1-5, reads DVKVTQSSRYLVKRTGEKVFLECVQDMDHENMFWYRQDPGLGLRLIYFSYDVKMKEKGDIPEGYSVSREKKERFSLILESASTNQTSMYLCASSSTQGQGHQPQHFGDGTRLSIL.

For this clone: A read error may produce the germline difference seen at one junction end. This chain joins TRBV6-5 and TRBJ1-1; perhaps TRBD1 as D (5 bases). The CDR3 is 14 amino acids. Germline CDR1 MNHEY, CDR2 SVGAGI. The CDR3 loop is CASSYRGGNTEAFF. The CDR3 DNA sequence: TGTGCCAGCAGTTACCGGGGCGGGAACACTGAGGCTTTCTTT.

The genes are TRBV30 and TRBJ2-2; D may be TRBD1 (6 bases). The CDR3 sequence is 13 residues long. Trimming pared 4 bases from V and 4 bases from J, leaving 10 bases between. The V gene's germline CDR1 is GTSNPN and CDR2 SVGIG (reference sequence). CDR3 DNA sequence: TGTGCCTGGAACAGGGTGGGCACCGGGGAGCTGTTTTTT. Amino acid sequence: CAWNRVGTGELFF.

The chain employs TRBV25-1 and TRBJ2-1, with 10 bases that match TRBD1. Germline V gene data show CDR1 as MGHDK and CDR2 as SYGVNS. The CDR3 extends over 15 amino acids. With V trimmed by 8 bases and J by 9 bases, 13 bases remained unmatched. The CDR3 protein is CASQYPGTGVSEQFF. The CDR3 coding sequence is TGTGCCAGCCAGTACCCAGGGACAGGGGTCAGTGAGCAGTTCTTC.

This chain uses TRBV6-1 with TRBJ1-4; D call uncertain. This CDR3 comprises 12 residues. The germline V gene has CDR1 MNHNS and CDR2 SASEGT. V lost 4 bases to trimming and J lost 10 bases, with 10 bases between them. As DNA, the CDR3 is TGTGCCAGCAGTGGGTGGTCGGGAAAACTGTTTTTT. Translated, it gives CASSGWSGKLFF.

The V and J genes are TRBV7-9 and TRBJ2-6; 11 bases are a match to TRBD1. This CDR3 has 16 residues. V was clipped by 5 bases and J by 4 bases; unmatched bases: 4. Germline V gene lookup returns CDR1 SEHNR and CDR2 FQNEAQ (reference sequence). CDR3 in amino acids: CASSGQGATGANVLTF. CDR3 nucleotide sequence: TGTGCCAGCAGCGGACAGGGGGCTACCGGGGCCAACGTCCTGACTTTC.

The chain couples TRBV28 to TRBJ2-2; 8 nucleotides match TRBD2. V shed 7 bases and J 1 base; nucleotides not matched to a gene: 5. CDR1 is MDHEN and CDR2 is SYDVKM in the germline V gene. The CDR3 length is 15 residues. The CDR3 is CASMWLAGNTGELFF. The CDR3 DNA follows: TGTGCCAGCATGTGGCTAGCGGGGAACACCGGGGAGCTGTTTTTT.

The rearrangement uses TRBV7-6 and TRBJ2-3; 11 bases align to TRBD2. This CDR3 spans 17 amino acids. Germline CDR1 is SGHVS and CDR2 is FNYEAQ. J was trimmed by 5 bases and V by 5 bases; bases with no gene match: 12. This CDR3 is CASSPAVLAGGGDTQYF. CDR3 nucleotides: TGTGCCAGCAGCCCTGCCGTTTTAGCGGGGGGGGGAGATACGCAGTATTTT.

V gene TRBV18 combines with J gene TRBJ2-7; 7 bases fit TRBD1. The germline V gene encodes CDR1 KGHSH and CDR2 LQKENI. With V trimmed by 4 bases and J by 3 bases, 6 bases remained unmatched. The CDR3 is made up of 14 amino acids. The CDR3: CASSLGTVDYEQYF. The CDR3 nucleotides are TGTGCCAGCTCACTCGGGACAGTCGACTACGAGCAGTACTTC.

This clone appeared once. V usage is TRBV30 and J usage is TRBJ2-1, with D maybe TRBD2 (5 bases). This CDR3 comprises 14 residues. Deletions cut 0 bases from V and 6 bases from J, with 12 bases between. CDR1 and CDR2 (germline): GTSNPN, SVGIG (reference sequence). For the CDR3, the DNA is TGTGCCTGGAGTGTCATGCTAGCCCGCAATGAGCAGTTCTTC. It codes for CAWSVMLARNEQFF.

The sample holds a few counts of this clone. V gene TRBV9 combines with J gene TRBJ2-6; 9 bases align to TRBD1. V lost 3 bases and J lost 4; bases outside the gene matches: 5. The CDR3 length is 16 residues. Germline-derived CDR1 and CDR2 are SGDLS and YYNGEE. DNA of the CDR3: TGTGCCAGCAGCGCCACACAGGGGGCAGGGGCCAACGTCCTGACTTTC. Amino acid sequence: CASSATQGAGANVLTF. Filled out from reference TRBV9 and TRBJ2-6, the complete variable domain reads DSGVTQTPKHLITATGQRVTLRCSPRSGDLSVYWYQQSLDQGLQFLIQYYNGEERAKGNILERFSAQQFPDLHSELNLSSLELGDSALYFCASSATQGAGANVLTFGAGSRLTVL.

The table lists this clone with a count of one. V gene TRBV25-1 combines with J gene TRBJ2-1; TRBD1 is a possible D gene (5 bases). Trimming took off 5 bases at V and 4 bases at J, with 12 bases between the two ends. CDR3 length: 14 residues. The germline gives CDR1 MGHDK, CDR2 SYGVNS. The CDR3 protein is CASSLQGSYNEQFF. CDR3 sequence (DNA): TGTGCCAGCAGTCTCCAGGGTTCGTACAATGAGCAGTTCTTC. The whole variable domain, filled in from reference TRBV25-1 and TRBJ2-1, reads EADIYQTPRYLVIGTGKKITLECSQTMGHDKMYWYQQDPGMELHLIHYSYGVNSTEKGDLSSESTVSRIRTEHFPLTLESARPSHTSQYLCASSLQGSYNEQFFGPGTRLTVL.

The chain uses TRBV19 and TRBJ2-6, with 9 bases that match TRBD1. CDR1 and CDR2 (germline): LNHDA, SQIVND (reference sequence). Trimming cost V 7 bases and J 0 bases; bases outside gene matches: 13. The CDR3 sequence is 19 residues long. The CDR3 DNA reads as TGTGCCAGTACCCCCGATGGGAGACAGGGGGTCTCTGGGGCCAACGTCCTGACTTTC. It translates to CASTPDGRQGVSGANVLTF.

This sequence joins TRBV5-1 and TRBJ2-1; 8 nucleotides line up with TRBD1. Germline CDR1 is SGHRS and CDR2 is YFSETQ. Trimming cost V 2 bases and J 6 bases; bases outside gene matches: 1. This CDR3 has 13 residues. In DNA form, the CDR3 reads TGCGCCAGCAGCTTCGGACAGGGCAATGAGCAGTTCTTC. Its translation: CASSFGQGNEQFF.

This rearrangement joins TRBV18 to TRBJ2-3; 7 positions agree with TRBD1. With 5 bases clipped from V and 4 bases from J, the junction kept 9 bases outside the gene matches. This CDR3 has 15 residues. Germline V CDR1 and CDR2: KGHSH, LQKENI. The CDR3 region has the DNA TGTGCCAGCTCATCCCAAAGGGGGCAGGCAGATACGCAGTATTTT. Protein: CASSSQRGQADTQYF.